This record covers a single T cell receptor beta chain. The CDR3 length is 16 residues. The V end was cut by 1 base, the J end by 4 bases, with 14 bases between. The germline CDR1 and CDR2 sequences are MNHEY and SMNVEV (reference sequence). The data were taken from a study of T cell changes during pregnancy in multiple sclerosis. The data were produced by immunoSEQ multiplex PCR, yet TCRdb's version contains in-frame clones alone and is incomplete. Of 40,000 to 60,000 clones in the sample, over 80% were seen once. This receptor was obtained from a female donor with multiple sclerosis, enrolled in a pregnancy study. The sample consisted of CD4+ T cells from peripheral blood mononuclear cells, taken in the third trimester of pregnancy. This chain uses TRBV27 with TRBJ1-5; perhaps TRBD1 as D (5 bases). For the CDR3, the DNA is TGTGCCAGCAGTTTATACGGGGGGGGAACAAATCAGCCCCAGCATTTT. Encoded protein: CASSLYGGGTNQPQHF.